This TCR beta chain emerged from a study of identical twins. TCRdb recomputed calls from the 5' RACE reads with MiXCR, one row per CDR3 protein. The data show 140,000 to 150,000 distinct CDR3 sequences, with 3% to 4% seen just once and 8% to 8.5% held by the top ten. The CDR3 is made up of 16 amino acids. Germline CDR1 is MNHEY and CDR2 is SVGEGT. Trimming took off 0 bases at V and 8 bases at J, with 16 bases between the two ends. The sequence was obtained from a man younger than 35 in good health. The sample consisted of memory T cells sorted from blood. The chain carries TRBV6-2 or TRBV6-3 and TRBJ1-4, with D maybe TRBD1 (6 bases). This CDR3 is CASSYSPGGSLEKLFF. DNA of the CDR3: TGTGCCAGCAGTTACTCGCCGGGGGGCTCGTTGGAAAAACTGTTTTTT.